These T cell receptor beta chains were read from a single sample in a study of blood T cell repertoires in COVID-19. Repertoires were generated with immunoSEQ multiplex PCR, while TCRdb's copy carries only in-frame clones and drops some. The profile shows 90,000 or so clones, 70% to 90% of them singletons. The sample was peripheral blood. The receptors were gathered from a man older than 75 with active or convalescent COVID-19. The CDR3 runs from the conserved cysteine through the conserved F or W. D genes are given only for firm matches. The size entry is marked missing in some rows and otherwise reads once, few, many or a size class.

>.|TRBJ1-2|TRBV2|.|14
TGTGCCAGCAGTCCACAGGGCCCCCGGTATGGCTACACCTTC
CASSPQGPRYGYTF
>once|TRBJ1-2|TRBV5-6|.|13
TGTGCCAGCAGCTTGGGACAGGTGGGAGGCTACACCTTC
CASSLGQVGGYTF
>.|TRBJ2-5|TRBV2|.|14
TGTGCCAGCCAGGGGCGAGGCGCGAGAGAGACCCAGTACTTC
CASQGRGARETQYF
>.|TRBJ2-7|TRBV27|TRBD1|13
TGTGCCAGCAGTTACAGGGGAGACTACGAGCAGTACTTC
CASSYRGDYEQYF
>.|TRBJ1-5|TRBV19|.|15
TGTGCCAGTAGTATTCATGTCCCGGGCAATCAGCCCCAGCATTTT
CASSIHVPGNQPQHF
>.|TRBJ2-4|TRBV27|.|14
TGTGCCAGCAGTTTATCAGGGGTGGAAAACATTCAGTACTTC
CASSLSGVENIQYF
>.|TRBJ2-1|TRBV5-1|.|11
TGCGCCAGCAGCTTGAGCTATGAGCAGTTCTTC
CASSLSYEQFF
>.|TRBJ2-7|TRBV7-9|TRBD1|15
TGTGCCAGCAGCCCTCGGACAGGGGGCAGGTACGAGCAGTACTTC
CASSPRTGGRYEQYF
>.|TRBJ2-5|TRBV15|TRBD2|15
TGTGCCACCAGCAGAGACCTAGCGGACCCAGAGACCCAGTACTTC
CATSRDLADPETQYF
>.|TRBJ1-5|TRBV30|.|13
TGTGCCTGGAGTCGGGAGGGCAATCAGCCCCAGCATTTT
CAWSREGNQPQHF
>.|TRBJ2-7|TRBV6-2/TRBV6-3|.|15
TGTGCCAGCAGTTACTCGATCGGGATGTCCTACGAGCAGTACTTC
CASSYSIGMSYEQYF
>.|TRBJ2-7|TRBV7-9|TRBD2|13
TGTGCCAGCCGACGGGAGGGGTCCTACGAGCAGTACTTC
CASRREGSYEQYF
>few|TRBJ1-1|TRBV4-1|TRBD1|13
TGCGCCAGCAGCCAAGTTACAGGGGACGGAGCTTTCTTT
CASSQVTGDGAFF
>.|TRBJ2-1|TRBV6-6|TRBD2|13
TGTGCCAGCAGTTACGGACTAGCCAATGAGCAGTTCTTC
CASSYGLANEQFF
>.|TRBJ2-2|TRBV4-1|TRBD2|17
TGCGCCAGCAGCACTTGGGCCCTAGCGGGAGTCGGTGGGGAGCTGTTTTTT
CASSTWALAGVGGELFF
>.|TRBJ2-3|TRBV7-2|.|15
TGTGCCAGCAGCTTAGAGTCACTAGTCCCAGATACGCAGTATTTT
CASSLESLVPDTQYF
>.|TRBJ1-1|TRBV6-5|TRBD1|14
TGTGCCAGCAGGAGGACAGGGGCGAACACTGAAGCTTTCTTT
CASRRTGANTEAFF
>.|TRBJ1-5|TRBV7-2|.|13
TGTGCCAGCAGCCTGACAGTTAATCAGCCCCAGCATTTT
CASSLTVNQPQHF
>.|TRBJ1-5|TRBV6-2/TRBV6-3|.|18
TGTGCCAGCAGTTACCCTCAAGAGTTAGGGGCGATCGGTCAGCCCCAGCATTTT
CASSYPQELGAIGQPQHF
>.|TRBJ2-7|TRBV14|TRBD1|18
TGTGCCAGCAGCCACTCTAGGAGGTTGGGACAGGGGGTCGACGAGCAGTACTTC
CASSHSRRLGQGVDEQYF
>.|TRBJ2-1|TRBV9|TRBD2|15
TGTGCCAGCAGCGTAGAAAGCGGGAGGGCCGATGAGCAGTTCTTC
CASSVESGRADEQFF
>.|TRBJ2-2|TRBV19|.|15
TGTGCCAGTATGAGTAGCGGGACAGGGACCGGGGAGCTGTTTTTT
CASMSSGTGTGELFF
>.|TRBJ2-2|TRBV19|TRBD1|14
TGTGCCAGTAGTGACAGGGTTGTCGCCGGGGAGCTGTTTTTT
CASSDRVVAGELFF
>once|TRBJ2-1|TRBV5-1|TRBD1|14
TGCGCCAGCAGCTTGTTTGGGACAGACAATGAGCAGTTCTTC
CASSLFGTDNEQFF
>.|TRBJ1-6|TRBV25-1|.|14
TGTGCCAGCAGTGATCTTGGGGGGAATTCACCCCTCCACTTT
CASSDLGGNSPLHF
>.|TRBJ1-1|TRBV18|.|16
TGTGCCAGCTCACCACCGGGAGGAGCCCCGAACACTGAAGCTTTCTTT
CASSPPGGAPNTEAFF
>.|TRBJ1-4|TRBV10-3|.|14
TGTGCCATCAGTGGAACAGGGTCGGGGGAAAAACTGTTTTTT
CAISGTGSGEKLFF
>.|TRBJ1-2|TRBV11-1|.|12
TGTGCCAGCAGCTTATCAGGAATGGGCTACACCTTC
CASSLSGMGYTF